This T cell receptor (beta chain) derives from a study of T-cell memory formation after mild COVID-19. On the study more broadly: Largely donor-specific TCR clusters were found. Overall study findings and caveats: Most CD4+ clones that shrank were in CM and EM, while CD8+ ones turned up in EMRA.

The V segment lost 10 bases and the J segment 0 bases; nucleotides outside the gene matches: 12. CDR1 and CDR2 (germline): LNHDA, SQIVND (reference sequence). The CDR3 is 16 residues long. Constant-segment primers were used for 5'RACE, and the resulting TCR alpha and TCR beta cDNA libraries carried sample barcodes and UMIs. MiXCR was run by TCRdb on the 5' RACE reads, yielding one entry per CDR3 protein. The sample has 250,000 to 350,000 distinct CDR3 sequences, roughly 17% seen once; the top ten hold more than 20%. A word on this clonotype: Antigen: not known.

The chain recombines TRBV19 with TRBJ2-1; 7 bases agree with TRBD1. The sequenced sample consisted of PBMCs or a T cell subset sorted from them (not recorded which). The clonotype originates from a man aged 18 to 29 who had mild COVID-19 (a few samples of this study predate the infection). Cell type and time point are not known. The CDR3 region is CATLPDRVSSYNEQFF. In nucleotides, the CDR3 is TGTGCCACCCTCCCTGACAGGGTGAGCTCCTACAATGAGCAGTTCTTC.